Below are 13 T cell receptor beta chains sequenced from a single sample in a study of CD8 T cells in ankylosing spondylitis. Using its own MiXCR run on the 5' RACE reads, TCRdb lists one record per CDR3 protein. The sample yields 300,000 to 400,000 distinct CDR3 sequences, over 12% seen once. The sample comprised blood, either unsorted or a sorted T cell fraction (not recorded which). These receptors were collected from a male donor with ankylosing spondylitis or in good health (not recorded which).

The rearrangement joins TRBV10-3 to TRBJ2-1, with D perhaps matching TRBD1 or TRBD2 (5 bases each). The CDR3 consists of 14 residues. The V end lost 5 bases, the J end lost 8 bases, and 16 bases lay between the germline ends. Germline values: CDR1 ENHRY, CDR2 SYGVKD. CDR3 region: CAISIPGLGDEQFF. CDR3 nucleotides: TGTGCCATCAGTATACCGGGGCTGGGGGATGAGCAGTTCTTC.

The chain is built from TRBV27 and TRBJ2-7, with 9 bases lining up with TRBD2. Germline lookup yields CDR1 MNHEY and CDR2 SMNVEV (reference sequence). The ends lost 5 bases at V and 7 bases at J; junction bases unmatched: 15. The CDR3 loop spans 16 amino acids. CDR3 coding DNA: TGTGCCAGCAGTGTCGATAGCGGGGGCCTTAGCTCGGAGCAGTACTTC. It encodes CASSVDSGGLSSEQYF.

Note on this clonotype: Germline is not matched at one junction end, which may reflect a read error. The chain joins TRBV6-5 to TRBJ1-3; D gene unclear. The CDR3 length is 15 residues. The germline V gene has CDR1 MNHEY and CDR2 SVGAGI. The CDR3 here is CASTYVTSLGNTIYF. CDR3 DNA: TGTGCCAGCACTTACGTGACCAGCCTCGGAAACACCATATATTTT.

Here the CDR3 reads CASSRSGTEAFF. CDR3 nucleotide sequence: TGTGCCAGCAGCCGCAGTGGAACTGAAGCTTTCTTT. V is TRBV12-3 or TRBV12-4 and J is TRBJ1-1; D is uncertain. V lost 6 bases, J lost 5 bases, and 10 bases lay in between. This CDR3 has 12 amino acids.

The V and J genes are TRBV5-1 and TRBJ2-5; 9 positions match TRBD1. The V segment lost 2 bases and the J segment 4 bases; nucleotides outside the gene matches: 9. Germline V gene lookup returns CDR1 SGHRS and CDR2 YFSETQ. This CDR3 is built from 16 residues. CDR3 sequence (DNA): TGCGCCAGCAGCTTTGGGGCGGGACAGGGTCGAGAGACCCAGTACTTC. Encoded protein: CASSFGAGQGRETQYF.

This clonotype was observed at least ten times. The chain has TRBV7-9 and TRBJ1-3; D is ambiguous. The CDR3 sequence is 15 residues long. The germline CDR1 and CDR2 sequences are SEHNR and FQNEAQ (reference sequence). The V end lost 5 bases, the J end lost 1 base, and 12 bases lay between the germline ends. This chain's CDR3 is CASSPDRISGNTIYF. CDR3 DNA: TGTGCCAGCAGCCCCGATCGAATATCTGGAAACACCATATATTTT. The entire variable domain, with the rest obtained from reference TRBV7-9 and TRBJ1-3, is as follows: DTGVSQNPRHKITKRGQNVTFRCDPISEHNRLYWYRQTLGQGPEFLTYFQNEAQLEKSRLLSDRFSAERPKGSFSTLEIQRTEQGDSAMYLCASSPDRISGNTIYFGEGSWLTVV.

This clonotype was recorded many times. J is TRBJ1-1 and V is TRBV12-3 or TRBV12-4, with 10 bases identical to TRBD1. J gave up 1 base and V 1 base, and 3 bases lay outside the gene matches. CDR3 length: 16 residues. CDR3 sequence: CASSLGQGAKNTEAFF. The CDR3 region has the DNA TGTGCCAGCAGTTTAGGACAGGGGGCGAAGAACACTGAAGCTTTCTTT.

This chain links TRBV7-2 with TRBJ2-1; TRBD1 matches 7 bases. The CDR3 consists of 14 residues. Germline V CDR1 and CDR2: SGHTA, FQGNSA. V dropped 0 bases and J dropped 6; count of bases not matched to a gene: 2. In DNA, the CDR3 is TGTGCCAGCAGCTTAGCGGGACAGCCCAATGAGCAGTTCTTC. The encoded protein is CASSLAGQPNEQFF.

In this sample, this clonotype turned up many times. The chain is built from TRBV5-1 and TRBJ2-2; 8 nucleotides agree with TRBD2. CDR3 length: 16 amino acids. Germline V gives CDR1 SGHRS, CDR2 YFSETQ. After removal of 2 bases from V and 4 bases from J, the junction contained 7 bases not matched to a gene. The CDR3: CASSFRTSLSTGELFF. The CDR3 region has the DNA TGCGCCAGCAGCTTCCGGACTAGCCTCTCCACCGGGGAGCTGTTTTTT.

This rearrangement joins TRBV5-1 to TRBJ1-2; D possibly corresponds to TRBD1 (5 bases). The CDR3 has 13 amino acids. V was clipped by 4 bases and J by 4 bases, with 11 bases between them. Germline lookup yields CDR1 SGHRS and CDR2 YFSETQ. The CDR3 region is CASSDTGGYGYTF. Here the CDR3 DNA reads TGCGCCAGCAGCGATACCGGGGGCTATGGCTACACCTTC. The variable domain in full, with the rest retrieved from reference TRBV5-1 and TRBJ1-2, is KAGVTQTPRYLIKTRGQQVTLSCSPISGHRSVSWYQQTPGQGLQFLFEYFSETQRNKGNFPGRFSGRQFSNSRSEMNVSTLELGDSALYLCASSDTGGYGYTFGSGTRLTVV.

V is TRBV12-3 or TRBV12-4 and J is TRBJ2-5; D is ambiguous. Trimming cost V 6 bases and J 2 bases, with 7 bases left between them. The CDR3 is made up of 12 amino acids. The CDR3 here is CASRWQQETQYF. The CDR3 region has the DNA TGTGCCAGCAGATGGCAGCAAGAGACCCAGTACTTC.

This clonotype was counted a few times. V usage is TRBV5-1 and J usage is TRBJ2-2, with D uncertain. The CDR3 is 14 residues long. Germline assignment: CDR1 SGHRS and CDR2 YFSETQ. V lost 0 bases and J lost 5, with 8 bases in between. The CDR3 spells CASSLGATTGELFF. DNA of the CDR3: TGCGCCAGCAGCTTGGGGGCTACGACCGGGGAGCTGTTTTTT.

This clonotype was seen a few times. The V and J genes are TRBV3-1 and TRBJ1-2; D gene ambiguous. This CDR3 spans 15 amino acids. Looked up from germline, CDR1 is LGHDT and CDR2 is YNNKEL (reference sequence). V lost 1 base and J 2 bases, leaving 11 bases between the germline ends. This CDR3 reads CASSQGGAVNYGYTF. The CDR3 nucleotides read TGTGCCAGCAGCCAAGGAGGAGCTGTGAACTATGGCTACACCTTC.